Listed below are T cell receptor beta chains from one sample, sequenced in a study of TIL therapy for anti-PD-1-resistant metastatic lung cancer. The data were produced by immunoSEQ multiplex PCR, yet TCRdb's version contains in-frame clones alone and is incomplete. The sample has about 46,000 clones; 65% to 90% are singletons. Sequencing used blood, obtained at baseline. Receptors originate from a person between 25 and 79 years old with non-small cell lung cancer. Both conserved end residues are trimmed from each CDR3. The order of the fields is J gene, V gene, CDR3 protein.

>TRBJ1-2|TRBV12-3/TRBV12-4
ASTQGGGYGYT
>TRBJ2-1|TRBV15
ATSRAGTSFNEQF
>TRBJ1-2|TRBV19
ASSMARDTYGYT
>TRBJ1-3|TRBV18
ASSPDPGAGNTIY
>TRBJ1-6|TRBV19
ASSPGTGGSYNSPLH
>TRBJ1-2|TRBV28
ASSSSPGQFTGYT
>TRBJ2-5|TRBV4-2
ASSQGTGDQETQY
>TRBJ1-1|TRBV28
ASSTQTGNTEAF
>TRBJ2-3|TRBV6-5
ASSYIQGGTDTQY
>TRBJ1-2|TRBV5-8
ASSLGGGSFYGYT
>TRBJ2-5|TRBV7-7
ASSLVGGGETQY
>TRBJ2-1|TRBV11-3
ASSLGTSTYNEQF
>TRBJ2-2|TRBV6-6
ASSLATNTGELF
>TRBJ2-5|TRBV10-1
ASSEQPGETQY
>TRBJ1-4|TRBV30
AWSVGGAVEKLF
>TRBJ2-1|TRBV11-3
ASSEGTSGGDEQF
>TRBJ1-6|TRBV2
ASKPGLRYNSPLH
>TRBJ1-2|TRBV19
ASSRTGTPANYGYT
>TRBJ1-4|TRBV7-2
ASSLNRGANEKLF
>TRBJ2-3|TRBV28
ASSPTWPGTDTQY
>TRBJ2-1|TRBV11-2
ASKRQGAYNEQF
>TRBJ1-2|TRBV19
ASSISTQGVHGYT
>TRBJ1-1|TRBV6-5
ASESRQANTEAF
>TRBJ2-3|TRBV30
AWSVGLGETDTQY
>TRBJ2-1|TRBV5-8
ASSSTQGASGSSYNEQF
>TRBJ2-7|TRBV18
ASSTVRTYEQY
>TRBJ1-1|TRBV28
ASSVTQGQPL